Included here is one T cell receptor (beta chain) sequence, with context. Its antigen remains unidentified. These data come from a study of T cells after yellow fever vaccination. Regarding the study as a whole: It was the secondary response that reached its peak faster, day 5 versus 15, but it was weaker. Post-booster samples contained most primary-vaccination clones (approximately 97% CD4, 88% CD8). The CD4 and CD8 compartments had a small share of their clonotypes in common.

TCR cDNA was made by 5'RACE template switching, adding a universal primer site and UMIs. TCRdb itself ran the 5' RACE reads through MiXCR, one entry per CDR3 protein. The sample shows approximately 350,000 distinct CDR3 sequences, roughly 11% of them seen only once. Looked up from germline, CDR1 is SEHNR and CDR2 is FQNEAQ (reference sequence). J was trimmed by 4 bases and V by 5 bases; bases with no gene match: 7. The CDR3 has 14 amino acids. The sequencing used PBMCs, collected on the day of the first yellow fever vaccination. This clonotype was sampled from a man between 18 and 35 years old who received the YFV17D yellow fever vaccine. The chain couples TRBV7-9 to TRBJ2-5, with TRBD2 identical over 7 bases. The chain's CDR3 is CASSRSWGGETQYF. The CDR3 bases are TGTGCCAGCAGCCGTTCGTGGGGGGGAGAGACCCAGTACTTC.